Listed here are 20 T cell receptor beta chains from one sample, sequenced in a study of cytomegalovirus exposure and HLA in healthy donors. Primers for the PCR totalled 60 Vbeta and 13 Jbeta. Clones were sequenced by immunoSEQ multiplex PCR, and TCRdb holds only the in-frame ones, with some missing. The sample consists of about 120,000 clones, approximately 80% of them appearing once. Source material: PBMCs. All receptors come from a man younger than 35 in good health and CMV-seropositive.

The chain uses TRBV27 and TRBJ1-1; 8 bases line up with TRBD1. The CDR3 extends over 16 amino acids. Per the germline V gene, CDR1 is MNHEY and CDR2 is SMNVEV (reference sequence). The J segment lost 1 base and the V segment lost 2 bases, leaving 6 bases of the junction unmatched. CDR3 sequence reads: CASSLGRGLRNTEAFF. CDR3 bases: TGTGCCAGCAGTTTAGGCAGGGGGCTAAGGAACACTGAAGCTTTCTTT.

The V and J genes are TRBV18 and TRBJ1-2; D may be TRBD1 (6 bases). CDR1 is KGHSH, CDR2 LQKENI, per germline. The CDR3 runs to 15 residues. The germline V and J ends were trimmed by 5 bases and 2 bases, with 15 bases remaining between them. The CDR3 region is CASSKSTGTNYGYTF. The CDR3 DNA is TGTGCCAGCTCAAAATCAACAGGGACCAACTATGGCTACACCTTC. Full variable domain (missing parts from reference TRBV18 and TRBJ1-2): NAGVMQNPRHLVRRRGQEARLRCSPMKGHSHVYWYRQLPEEGLKFMVYLQKENIIDESGMPKERFSAEFPKEGPSILRIQQVVRGDSAAYFCASSKSTGTNYGYTFGSGTRLTVV.

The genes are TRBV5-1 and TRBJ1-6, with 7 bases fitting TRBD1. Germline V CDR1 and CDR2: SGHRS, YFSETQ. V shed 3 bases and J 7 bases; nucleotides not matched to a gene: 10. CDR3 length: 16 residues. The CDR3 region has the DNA TGCGCCAGCAGCTCTTGGGGCGGGACAGCGAATTCACCCCTCCACTTT. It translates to CASSSWGGTANSPLHF.

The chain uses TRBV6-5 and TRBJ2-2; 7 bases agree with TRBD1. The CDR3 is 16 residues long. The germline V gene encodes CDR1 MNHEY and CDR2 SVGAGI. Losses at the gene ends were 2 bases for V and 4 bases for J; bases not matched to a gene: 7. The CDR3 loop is CASSYQRGPGTGELFF. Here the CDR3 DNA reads TGTGCCAGCAGTTACCAAAGGGGGCCGGGCACCGGGGAGCTGTTTTTT.

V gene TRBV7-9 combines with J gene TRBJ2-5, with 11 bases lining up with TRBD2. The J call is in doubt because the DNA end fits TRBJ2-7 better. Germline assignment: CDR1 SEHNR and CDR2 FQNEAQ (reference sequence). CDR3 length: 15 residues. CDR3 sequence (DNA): TGTGCCAGCAGCCCCTTAGCGGGAGGGTACTACGAGCAGTACTTC. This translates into CASSPLAGGYYEQYF.

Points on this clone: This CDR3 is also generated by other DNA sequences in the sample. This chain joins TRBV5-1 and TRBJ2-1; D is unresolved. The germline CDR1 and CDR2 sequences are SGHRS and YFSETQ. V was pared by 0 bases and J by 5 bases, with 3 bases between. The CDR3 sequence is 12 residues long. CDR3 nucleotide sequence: TGCGCCAGCAGCTTGGTCGACAATGAGCAGTTCTTC. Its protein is CASSLVDNEQFF.

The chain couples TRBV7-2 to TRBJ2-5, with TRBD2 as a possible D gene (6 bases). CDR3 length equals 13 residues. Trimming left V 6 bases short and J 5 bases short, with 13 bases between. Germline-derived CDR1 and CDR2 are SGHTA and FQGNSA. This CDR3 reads CASRLASWETQYF. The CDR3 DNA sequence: TGTGCCAGCAGACTAGCCAGCTGGGAGACCCAGTACTTC.

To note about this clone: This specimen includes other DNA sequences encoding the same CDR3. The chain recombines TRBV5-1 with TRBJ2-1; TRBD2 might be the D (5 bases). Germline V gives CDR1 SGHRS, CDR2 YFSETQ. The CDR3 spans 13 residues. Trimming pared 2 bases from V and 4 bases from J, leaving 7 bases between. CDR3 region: CASSLTGYNEQFF. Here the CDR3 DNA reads TGCGCCAGCAGCTTAACGGGATACAATGAGCAGTTCTTC.

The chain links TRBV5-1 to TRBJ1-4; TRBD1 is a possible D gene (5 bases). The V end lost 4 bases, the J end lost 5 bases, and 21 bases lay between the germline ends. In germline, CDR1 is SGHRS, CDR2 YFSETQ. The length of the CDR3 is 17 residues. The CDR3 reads CASSSFGYLQENEKLFF. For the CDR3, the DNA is TGCGCCAGCAGCAGCTTCGGATATTTACAGGAAAATGAAAAACTGTTTTTT.

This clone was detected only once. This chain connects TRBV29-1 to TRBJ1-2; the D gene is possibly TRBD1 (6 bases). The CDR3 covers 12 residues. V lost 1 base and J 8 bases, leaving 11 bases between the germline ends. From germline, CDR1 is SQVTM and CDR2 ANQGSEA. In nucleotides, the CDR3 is TGCAGCGTTGAAGGGTCAGGGGAGGGCTACACCTTC. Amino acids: CSVEGSGEGYTF.

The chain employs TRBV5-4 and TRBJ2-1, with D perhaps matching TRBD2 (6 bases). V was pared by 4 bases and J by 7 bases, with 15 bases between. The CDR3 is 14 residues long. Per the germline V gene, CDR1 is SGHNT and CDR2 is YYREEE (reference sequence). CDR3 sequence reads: CASSKSGLPNEQFF. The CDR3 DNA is TGTGCCAGCAGCAAGTCGGGACTCCCTAATGAGCAGTTCTTC.

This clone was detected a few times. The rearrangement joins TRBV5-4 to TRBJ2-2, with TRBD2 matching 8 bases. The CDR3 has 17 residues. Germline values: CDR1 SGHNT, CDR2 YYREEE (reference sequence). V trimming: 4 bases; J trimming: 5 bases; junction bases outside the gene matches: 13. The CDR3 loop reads CASSQDLRSSGTGELFF. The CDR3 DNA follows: TGTGCCAGCAGCCAAGATCTCCGGTCTAGCGGGACCGGGGAGCTGTTTTTT.

The CDR3 loop is CATSRDSYRGNEQFF. CDR3 in DNA: TGTGCCACCAGCAGAGATTCTTACAGGGGCAATGAGCAGTTCTTC. This chain joins TRBV15 and TRBJ2-1, with TRBD1 matching over 7 bases. The germline V gene has CDR1 LNHNV and CDR2 YYDKDF (reference sequence). V shed 0 bases, J shed 6 bases, and the junction held 5 bases outside the gene matches. This CDR3 has 15 residues.

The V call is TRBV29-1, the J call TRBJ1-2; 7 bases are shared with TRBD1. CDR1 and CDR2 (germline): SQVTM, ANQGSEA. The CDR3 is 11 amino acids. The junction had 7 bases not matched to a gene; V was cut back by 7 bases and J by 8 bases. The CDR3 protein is CSADREGGYTF. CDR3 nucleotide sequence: TGCAGCGCAGACAGGGAAGGCGGCTACACCTTC.

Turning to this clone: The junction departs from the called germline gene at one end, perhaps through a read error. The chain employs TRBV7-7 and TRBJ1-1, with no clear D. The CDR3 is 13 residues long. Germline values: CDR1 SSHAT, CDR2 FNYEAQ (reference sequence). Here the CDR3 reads CASSLVAGTEAFF. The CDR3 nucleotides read TGTGCTAGCAGCTTAGTGGCGGGCACTGAAGCTTTCTTT.

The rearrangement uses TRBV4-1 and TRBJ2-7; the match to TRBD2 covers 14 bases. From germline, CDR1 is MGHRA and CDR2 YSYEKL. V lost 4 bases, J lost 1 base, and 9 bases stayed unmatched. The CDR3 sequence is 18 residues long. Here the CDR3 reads CASSLLSGTSGGSYEQYF. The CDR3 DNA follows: TGCGCCAGCAGCCTATTATCCGGGACTAGCGGGGGATCCTACGAGCAGTACTTC.

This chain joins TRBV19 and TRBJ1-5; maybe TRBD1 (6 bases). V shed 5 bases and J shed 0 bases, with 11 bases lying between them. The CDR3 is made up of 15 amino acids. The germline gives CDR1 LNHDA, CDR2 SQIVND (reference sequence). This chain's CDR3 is CASSRTGISNQPQHF. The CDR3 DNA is TGTGCCAGTAGTCGAACAGGGATTAGCAATCAGCCCCAGCATTTT.

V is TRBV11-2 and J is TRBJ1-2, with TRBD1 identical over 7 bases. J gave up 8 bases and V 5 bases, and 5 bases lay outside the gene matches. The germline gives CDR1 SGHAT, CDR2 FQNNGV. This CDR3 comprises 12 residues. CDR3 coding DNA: TGTGCCAGCAGCAGAACAGGGGACGGCTACACCTTC. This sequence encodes CASSRTGDGYTF.

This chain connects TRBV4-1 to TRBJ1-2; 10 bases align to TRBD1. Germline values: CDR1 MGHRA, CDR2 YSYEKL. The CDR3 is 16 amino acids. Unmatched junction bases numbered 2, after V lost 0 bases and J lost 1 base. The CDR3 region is CASSQDGDRGNYGYTF. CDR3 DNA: TGCGCCAGCAGCCAAGACGGGGACAGGGGTAACTATGGCTACACCTTC.

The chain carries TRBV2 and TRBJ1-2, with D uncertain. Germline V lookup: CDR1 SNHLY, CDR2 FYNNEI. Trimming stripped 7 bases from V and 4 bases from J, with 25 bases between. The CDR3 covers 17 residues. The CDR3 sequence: CASIRGPNILEGYGYTF. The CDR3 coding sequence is TGTGCCAGCATTCGAGGACCCAATATTTTAGAGGGCTATGGCTACACCTTC.